This TCR beta chain was identified in a study of blood T cell repertoires in COVID-19. Turning to the study itself: Whether acute or convalescent, the COVID-19 samples came from the United States, Italy and Spain.

Participants were aged about 18 to 100 years, lived in roughly 25 US areas, and enrolled virtually. How the authors handled the data: Scientists estimated how many nucleated cells there were by amplifying reference gene primers. Assay used: immunoSEQ multiplex PCR; TCRdb lists only in-frame clones, some missing. Clone size and the V and J calls come from that table; the DNA yielded D and trimming. The table lists 200,000 to 250,000 clones, around 91% of them singletons. The CDR3 spans 15 residues. V was clipped by 0 bases and J by 4 bases, with 10 bases between them. CDR1 SGHRS and CDR2 YFSETQ come from the germline V gene.

V gene TRBV5-1 combines with J gene TRBJ2-2; D unclear. The sequenced sample was PBMCs or T cells enriched from blood (not recorded which). The clonotype originates from a woman aged 18-30 years in a cohort exposed to, infected with or recovered from COVID-19 (not recorded which). The CDR3 DNA reads as TGCGCCAGCAGCTTGGATCTCGGGTCCACCGGGGAGCTGTTTTTT. Its translation: CASSLDLGSTGELFF.